A selection of T cell receptor beta chains follows, all from one sample in a study of CD8 T cells in Susac syndrome. TCRdb re-analysed the immunoSEQ multiplex PCR reads in MiXCR, keeping a single row per CDR3 protein. The sample lists about 130,000 distinct CDR3 sequences, about 95% occurring once. The sample consisted of CD4+ T cells from PBMCs. Receptors originate from a human donor in good health. Both conserved end residues are part of each CDR3. D genes are given only for firm matches. Only part of the rows carry a size: once, few, many, or a class if the clone is expanded.

DNA: TGTGCCAGCAGCTTAATAGCGGGAGGCACCGAGCAGTACTTC
CDR3: CASSLIAGGTEQYF
size: few
D: TRBD2
J: TRBJ2-7
V: TRBV7-9

DNA: TGTGCCTGGAGTCACCGGGACCCAATTGCCTATGGCTACACCTTC
CDR3: CAWSHRDPIAYGYTF
size: NA
D: NA
J: TRBJ1-2
V: TRBV30

DNA: TGTGCCAGCAGCCCCGGGAGGGCCAGCTACAATGAGCAGTTCTTC
CDR3: CASSPGRASYNEQFF
size: NA
D: TRBD2
J: TRBJ2-1
V: TRBV7-6

DNA: TGTGCCAGCAGCCATGGACCGGGACAGGGAGCAACTAATGAAAAACTGTTTTTT
CDR3: CASSHGPGQGATNEKLFF
size: NA
D: TRBD1
J: TRBJ1-4
V: TRBV3-1

DNA: TGCAGTGCCTCGCCGGGACTACCCTACGAGCAGTACTTC
CDR3: CSASPGLPYEQYF
size: NA
D: TRBD2
J: TRBJ2-7
V: TRBV20-1

DNA: TGTGCCAGCAGCTTTCGGGACAGAAACACTGAAGCTTTCTTT
CDR3: CASSFRDRNTEAFF
size: NA
D: TRBD1
J: TRBJ1-1
V: TRBV7-2

DNA: TGTGCCAGCAGTTTCGGACAGGAGGGGAACACTGAAGCTTTCTTT
CDR3: CASSFGQEGNTEAFF
size: NA
D: TRBD1
J: TRBJ1-1
V: TRBV2

DNA: TGTGCCAGCAGCCCCAAGGAGGGGGCGGCCTACGAGCAGTACTTC
CDR3: CASSPKEGAAYEQYF
size: NA
D: NA
J: TRBJ2-7
V: TRBV9

DNA: TGCAGCGCCGCCGGGGCCTCGTACGAGCAGTACTTC
CDR3: CSAAGASYEQYF
size: NA
D: NA
J: TRBJ2-7
V: TRBV29-1

DNA: TGCAGCGCCGGACAGGGGGTAAACTACGAGCAGTACTTC
CDR3: CSAGQGVNYEQYF
size: NA
D: TRBD1
J: TRBJ2-7
V: TRBV29-1

DNA: TGTGCCAGCAGCTCGACAGGGGGCATCGCGTACGAGCAGTACTTC
CDR3: CASSSTGGIAYEQYF
size: NA
D: TRBD1
J: TRBJ2-7
V: TRBV7-2

DNA: TGTGCCAGCAGCTTCCCGGCGGGAGCCGGGGAGCTGTTTTTT
CDR3: CASSFPAGAGELFF
size: NA
D: TRBD2
J: TRBJ2-2
V: TRBV7-6

DNA: TGTGCCAGCAGCCCGGACAGGGGGCCTCCCCTCCACTTT
CDR3: CASSPDRGPPLHF
size: NA
D: TRBD1
J: TRBJ1-6
V: TRBV5-6

DNA: TGTGCCAGTAGGGACAGGAGCTCCTACGAGCAGTACTTC
CDR3: CASRDRSSYEQYF
size: NA
D: TRBD1
J: TRBJ2-7
V: TRBV19

DNA: TGTGCCAGCAGTGAGAACAACAGGGGTACCGGGGAGCTGTTTTTT
CDR3: CASSENNRGTGELFF
size: NA
D: TRBD1
J: TRBJ2-2
V: TRBV25-1

DNA: TGCGCCAGCAGGATCCGAGTGGTGGCAACTGAAGCTTTCTTT
CDR3: CASRIRVVATEAFF
size: NA
D: NA
J: TRBJ1-1
V: TRBV5-1

DNA: TGTGCCAGCAGCGCCCACACAGGGGTTGGGGCCAACGTCCTGACTTTC
CDR3: CASSAHTGVGANVLTF
size: once
D: TRBD1
J: TRBJ2-6
V: TRBV6-2/TRBV6-3

DNA: TGTGCCACCAGTGGAGGTGGCGGTCGCACAGATACGCAGTATTTT
CDR3: CATSGGGGRTDTQYF
size: NA
D: NA
J: TRBJ2-3
V: TRBV24-1

DNA: TGTGCCAGCAGCCAAGATAGGACCACAGGACTACACTATGGCTACACCTTC
CDR3: CASSQDRTTGLHYGYTF
size: NA
D: NA
J: TRBJ1-2
V: TRBV3-1

DNA: TGCAGTGCTAGAGAGTCCCCTTCCAATCAGCCCCAGCATTTT
CDR3: CSARESPSNQPQHF
size: NA
D: NA
J: TRBJ1-5
V: TRBV20-1

DNA: TGTGCCAGCAGAGACAGGGACCGGGACCAGTACTTC
CDR3: CASRDRDRDQYF
size: NA
D: TRBD1
J: TRBJ2-5
V: TRBV6-5

DNA: TGTGCCAGTACCATTTTCGGGGATCAGCCCCAGCATTTT
CDR3: CASTIFGDQPQHF
size: once
D: NA
J: TRBJ1-5
V: TRBV19

DNA: TGTGCCAGCAGATCGGGGGGATCAGGTTCCGATACGCAGTATTTT
CDR3: CASRSGGSGSDTQYF
size: NA
D: TRBD2
J: TRBJ2-3
V: TRBV6-1

DNA: TGTGCCTGGAGTGTACGAAGGACTAGCGGGAGGGCCACAGATACGCAGTATTTT
CDR3: CAWSVRRTSGRATDTQYF
size: NA
D: TRBD2
J: TRBJ2-3
V: TRBV30